This T cell receptor beta chain was captured by sequencing in a study of low-dose radiotherapy and immunotherapy resistance in tumors. As for the study in general: Treatment consisted of nivolumab 240 mg every two weeks and ipilimumab 1 mg/kg every six weeks, given intravenously to patients.

The CDR3 runs to 13 residues. Germline CDR1 MNHEY, CDR2 SVGAGI. V was clipped by 9 bases and J by 0 bases, with 9 bases between them. With TRAV- and TRBV-specific primers, first-strand cDNA was made, covering the alpha and beta chains. Amplification, which lasted roughly 20 PCR cycles, used a constant-region primer and V-primer adapter to amplify TCRs. TCRdb re-analysed the reads in MiXCR, keeping a single row per CDR3 protein. The sample holds about 100,000 distinct CDR3 sequences, around 20% seen once. As to time point: after trial treatment. Treatment reported: LDRT plus nivolumab, ipilimumab, low-dose cyclophosphamide and aspirin (RACIN trial). This clonotype was counted a few times. A far larger clone differs by one base, so this is likely a read error.

This receptor was identified in a male donor with prostate cancer. The sample in question was PBMCs, obtained after low-dose radiotherapy plus immunotherapy. The chain combines TRBV6-5 with TRBJ1-3; D unresolved. This CDR3 reads CARSTLSGNTIYF. The CDR3 DNA sequence: TGTGCCAGGAGTACCCTCTCTGGAAACACCATATATTTT.